This T cell receptor beta chain was identified in a study of T-cell reconstitution after alpha-beta-depleted transplantation in children. The library targeted TCRbeta and was prepared with unique molecular identifiers. TCRdb reprocessed the PCR reads with MiXCR, giving one entry per CDR3 protein. The profile shows around 960,000 distinct CDR3 sequences, about 29% of them singletons. This clonotype was observed many times. Germline values: CDR1 LGHNA, CDR2 YNFKEQ. V dropped 0 bases and J dropped 0 bases, with 12 bases sitting between them. This CDR3 is 16 amino acids long. This material consisted of PBMCs, mostly from graft donor cells, taken 360 days after TCRalphabeta/CD19-depleted stem cell transplant. The rearrangement links TRBV4-2 to TRBJ2-7, with a tentative D call TRBD1 (6 bases). The clonotype originates from a boy less than two years old who had a stem cell transplant for SCID, so the T cells may come from the graft donor. The CDR3 bases are TGTGCCAGCAGCCAAGATCGGAGACAGGACTCCTACGAGCAGTACTTC. It specifies CASSQDRRQDSYEQYF.